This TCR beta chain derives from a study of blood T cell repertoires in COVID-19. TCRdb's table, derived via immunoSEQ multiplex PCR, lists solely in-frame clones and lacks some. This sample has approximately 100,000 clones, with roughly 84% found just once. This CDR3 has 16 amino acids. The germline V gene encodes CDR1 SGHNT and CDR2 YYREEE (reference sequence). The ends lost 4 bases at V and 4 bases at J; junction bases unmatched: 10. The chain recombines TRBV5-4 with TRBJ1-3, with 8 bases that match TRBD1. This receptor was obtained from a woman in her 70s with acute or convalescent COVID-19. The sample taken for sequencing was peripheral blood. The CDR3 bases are TGTGCCAGCAGCCTATCGGACAGGGCCGGAGGAAACACCATATATTTT. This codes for CASSLSDRAGGNTIYF.